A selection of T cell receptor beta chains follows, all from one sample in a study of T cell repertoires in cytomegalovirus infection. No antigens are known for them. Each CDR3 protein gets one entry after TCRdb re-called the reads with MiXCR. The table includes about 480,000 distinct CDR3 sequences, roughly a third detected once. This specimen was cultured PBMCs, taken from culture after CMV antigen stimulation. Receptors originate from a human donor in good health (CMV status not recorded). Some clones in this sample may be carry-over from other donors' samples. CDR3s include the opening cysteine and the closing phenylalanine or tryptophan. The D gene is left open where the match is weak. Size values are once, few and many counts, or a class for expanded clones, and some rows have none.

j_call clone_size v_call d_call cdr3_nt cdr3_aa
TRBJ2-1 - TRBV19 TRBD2 TGTGCCAGTAGCCATCGGACTAGCGGGAGTGGCAATGAGCAGTTCTTC CASSHRTSGSGNEQFF
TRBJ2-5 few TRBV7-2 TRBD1 TGTGCCAGCAAAAGGACAGGCGTCCAAGAGACCCAGTACTTC CASKRTGVQETQYF
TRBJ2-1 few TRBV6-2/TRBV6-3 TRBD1 TGTGCCAGCACCCCAAAAAGGGGGCTTGGGAATGAGCAGTTCTTC CASTPKRGLGNEQFF
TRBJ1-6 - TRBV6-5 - TGTGCCAGCAGTTCGCGCAGGGTCGGGGGTTCACCCCTCCACTTT CASSSRRVGGSPLHF
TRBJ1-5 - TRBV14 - TGTGCCAGGGGACAAGCCCATCAGCCCCAGCATTTT CARGQAHQPQHF
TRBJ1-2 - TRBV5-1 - TGCGCCAGCAGCTCAGAGGGTGTTCGTGGCTACACCTTC CASSSEGVRGYTF
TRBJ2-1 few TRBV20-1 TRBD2 TGCAGTGCTAGAGAACTAACCGGACTAGCGGGCTACAATGAGCAGTTCTTC CSARELTGLAGYNEQFF
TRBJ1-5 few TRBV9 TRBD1 TGTGCCAGCAGCGCCACAGGGGCCCCCGGGCAGCCCCAGCATTTT CASSATGAPGQPQHF
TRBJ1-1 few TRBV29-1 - TGCAGCGTTGAAGATTTGGGCGGGAGCACTGAAGCTTTCTTT CSVEDLGGSTEAFF
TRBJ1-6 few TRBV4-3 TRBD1 TGCGCCAGCAGCCAAGATTCGGGGCGACAGGGGAATTCACCCCTCCACTTT CASSQDSGRQGNSPLHF
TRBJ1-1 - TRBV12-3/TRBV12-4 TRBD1 TGTGCCAGCAGACAGACAGGGGAAATTGAAGCTTTCTTT CASRQTGEIEAFF
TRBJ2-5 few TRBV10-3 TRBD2 TGTGCCATCAGTGAGCGGGCTAGCGGGATACAAGAGACCCAGTACTTC CAISERASGIQETQYF
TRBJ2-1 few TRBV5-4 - TGTGCCAGCAGCGTCTTCTTGTCCCCTAATGAGCAGTTCTTC CASSVFLSPNEQFF
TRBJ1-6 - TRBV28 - TGTGCCAGCAGACGTCAAGAGGGTTCACCCCTCCACTTT CASRRQEGSPLHF
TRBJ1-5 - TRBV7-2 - TGTGCCAGCAGCTTGGATGTGGGGTTCAATCAGCCCCAGCATTTT CASSLDVGFNQPQHF
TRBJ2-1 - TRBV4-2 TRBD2 TGTGCCAGCAGCCAATTACTAGCGGGAGGGCCGAATGAGCAGTTCTTC CASSQLLAGGPNEQFF
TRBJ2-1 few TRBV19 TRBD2 TGTGCCAGTACCGCCGGGGCTAGCGGGAGGAGGGAGCAGTTCTTC CASTAGASGRREQFF
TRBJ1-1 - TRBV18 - TGTGCCAGCTCACCAAGGATCCCAGGGGAAGAGGGCACTGAAGCTTTCTTT CASSPRIPGEEGTEAFF
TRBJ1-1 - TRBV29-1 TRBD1 TGCAGCGGTGGGGACAGGGGGCTTCTTACTGCTGAAGCGTTCTTT CSGGDRGLLTAEAFF
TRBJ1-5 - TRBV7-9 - TGTGCCAGCAGCTTAGGGGAACAGCCCCAGCATTTT CASSLGEQPQHF
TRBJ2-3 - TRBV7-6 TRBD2 TGTGCCAGCCGCTGGGCGGGAGGAAACACAGATACGCAGTATTTT CASRWAGGNTDTQYF
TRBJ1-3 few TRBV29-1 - TGCAGCGTTGAAGCCGATATCTCTGGAAACACCATATATTTT CSVEADISGNTIYF
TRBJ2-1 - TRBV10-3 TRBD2 TGTGCCATCGGAGAATGGGGGAGGGGAACTAGCTCCTACAATGAGCAGTTCTTC CAIGEWGRGTSSYNEQFF
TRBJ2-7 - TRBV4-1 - TGCGCCAGCAGCTGGGACGCCAAGCAGTACTTC CASSWDAKQYF
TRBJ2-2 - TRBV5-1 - TGCGCCAGCAGCCACCGCGCAGGGGTGGCCGGGGAGCTGTTTTTT CASSHRAGVAGELFF
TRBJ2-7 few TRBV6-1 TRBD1 TGTGCCAGCAGCCGATTTGTTCCGGGACAGGGGGCAGTGGATGAGCAGTACTTC CASSRFVPGQGAVDEQYF
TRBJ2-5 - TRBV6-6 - TGTGCCAGCAGTTACGGGCAGGAAAAAGAGATCCAGTACTTC CASSYGQEKEIQYF
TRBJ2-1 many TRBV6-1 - TGTGCCAGCAGGACCGCATTCAATGAGCAGTTCTTC CASRTAFNEQFF
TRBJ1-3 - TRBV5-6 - TGTGCCAGCAGTCAGGGACCGGGACGGACCTTCTCTGGAAACACCATATATTTT CASSQGPGRTFSGNTIYF
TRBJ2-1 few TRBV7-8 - TGTGCCAGCAGCTTGGGCCCCTGGGTCGATGAGCAGTTCTTC CASSLGPWVDEQFF
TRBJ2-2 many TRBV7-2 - TGTGCCAGCAGCTTCGGTCCGAACACCGGGGAGCTGTTTTTT CASSFGPNTGELFF
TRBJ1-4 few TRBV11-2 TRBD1 TGTGCCAGCAGCTTAGTTCCAGGGGGCGAAAAACTGTTTTTT CASSLVPGGEKLFF
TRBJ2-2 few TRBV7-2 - TGTGCCAGCAGCTTAGGGTTCCGGGTATTCGCCGGGGAGCTGTTTTTT CASSLGFRVFAGELFF
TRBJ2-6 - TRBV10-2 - TGCGCCAGCAGGACTAGCTCTGGGGCCAACGTCCTGACTTTC CASRTSSGANVLTF
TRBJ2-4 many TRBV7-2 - TGTGCCAGCAGCGGCCTTCGGGAAAAATACGGAAACATTCAGTACTTC CASSGLREKYGNIQYF
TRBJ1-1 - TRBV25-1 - TGTGCGACCCTTGGTGCAGGGTCTTACACTGAAGCTTTCTTT CATLGAGSYTEAFF
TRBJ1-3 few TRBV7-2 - TGTGCCAGCAGCTCGCTCGGACAATCTGGAAACACCATATATTTT CASSSLGQSGNTIYF
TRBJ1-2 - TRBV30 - TGTGCCTGGAACCAAAGGACAGCATACTTCTATGGCTACACCTTC CAWNQRTAYFYGYTF
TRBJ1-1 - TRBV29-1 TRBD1 TGCAGCGTTAGAAGTGGGACAGGGGCTATGAGTGAAGCTTTCTTT CSVRSGTGAMSEAFF
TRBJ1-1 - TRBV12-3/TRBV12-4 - TGTGCCAGCAGTTTACAGGATGGACTGAACACTGAAGCTTTCTTT CASSLQDGLNTEAFF
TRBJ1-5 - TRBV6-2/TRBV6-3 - TGTGCCAGCAGTTACAGAATAAATCAGCCCCAGCATTTT CASSYRINQPQHF
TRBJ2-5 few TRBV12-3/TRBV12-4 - TGTGCCAGCAGGGGCCTGAGCCAAGAGACCCAGTACTTC CASRGLSQETQYF
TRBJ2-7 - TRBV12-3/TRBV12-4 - TGTGCCAGCAGTTTAGGACACATCTACGAGCAGTACTTC CASSLGHIYEQYF
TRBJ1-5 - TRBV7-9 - TGTGCCAGCAGCGTGACTGGGGCGACCCTTAGCAATCAGCCCCAGCATTTT CASSVTGATLSNQPQHF
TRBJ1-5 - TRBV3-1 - TGTGCCAGCAGCCAAGGCGCACATCAGCCCCAGCATTTT CASSQGAHQPQHF
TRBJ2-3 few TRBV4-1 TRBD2 TGCGCCAGCAGCCCACCCCTCGGGGCTAGCGGGATTTCAGATACGCAGTATTTT CASSPPLGASGISDTQYF
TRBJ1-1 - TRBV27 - TGTGCCAGCAGTTTTGGGCCCATGAACACTGAAGCTTTCTTT CASSFGPMNTEAFF
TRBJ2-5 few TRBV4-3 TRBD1 TGCGCCAGCAGCCAAGAAGCCGGGACAGCAGAGACCCAGTACTTC CASSQEAGTAETQYF
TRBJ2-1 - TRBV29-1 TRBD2 TGCAGTTCCCTTTCTAGCGGGAGTCTTAATGAGCAGTTCTTC CSSLSSGSLNEQFF
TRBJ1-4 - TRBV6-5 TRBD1 TGTGCCAGCAGTGGGACAGGGGGTGATGAAAAACTGTTTTTT CASSGTGGDEKLFF
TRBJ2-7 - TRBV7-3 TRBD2 TGTGCCAGCAGCTCTCTGAGACTAGCGGGGGTGCCTTTGGAGCAGTACTTC CASSSLRLAGVPLEQYF
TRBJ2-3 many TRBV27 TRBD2 TGTGCCAGCAGTTACCGACTAGCGGGAGCAGATACGCAGTATTTT CASSYRLAGADTQYF
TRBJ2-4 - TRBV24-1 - TGTGCCACCAGTGATAAAGAGTCAGCCAAAAACATTCAGTACTTC CATSDKESAKNIQYF
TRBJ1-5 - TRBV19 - TGTGCCAGTAGTCCACAGGGTGGGTCCCAGCATTTT CASSPQGGSQHF
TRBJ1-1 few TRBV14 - TGTGCCAGCAGCCTAAACGTACTAACAGAAGCTTTCTTT CASSLNVLTEAFF